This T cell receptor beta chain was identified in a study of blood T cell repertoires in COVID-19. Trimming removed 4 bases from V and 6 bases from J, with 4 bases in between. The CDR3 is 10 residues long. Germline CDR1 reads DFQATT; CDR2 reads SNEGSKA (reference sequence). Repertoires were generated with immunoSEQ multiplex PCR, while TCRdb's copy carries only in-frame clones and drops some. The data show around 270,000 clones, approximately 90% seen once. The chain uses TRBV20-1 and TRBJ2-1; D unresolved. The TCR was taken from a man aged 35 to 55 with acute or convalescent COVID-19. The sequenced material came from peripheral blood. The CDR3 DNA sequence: TGCAGTGCTACGGGCAATGAGCAGTTCTTC. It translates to CSATGNEQFF.